The rows below give T cell receptor beta chains drawn from one sample of a study of cytomegalovirus exposure and HLA in healthy donors. Sequencing used immunoSEQ multiplex PCR; TCRdb keeps in-frame clones, though not all of them. This sample has about 140,000 clones; approximately 80% occur once, and the top ten carry about an eighth. Sample: PBMCs. The receptors stem from a middle-aged woman in good health and CMV-seronegative. Both conserved end residues are part of each CDR3. A D gene is named only where the DNA matches it firmly. Part of the rows lack a size; the others show once, few, many or a class for expanded clones.

size,V,J,D,DNA,CDR3
.,TRBV12-5,TRBJ2-7,TRBD1,TGTGCTAGTGGTCAGTCCGGGACAGCTTCCTACGAGCAGTACTTC,CASGQSGTASYEQYF
.,TRBV7-2,TRBJ2-7,TRBD1,TGTGCCAGCAGCCTGGGACAGGGGATCTACGAGCAGTACTTC,CASSLGQGIYEQYF
.,TRBV27,TRBJ2-3,.,TGTGCCAGCAGTAAAACACGTAGCCGGGATACGCAGTATTTT,CASSKTRSRDTQYF
.,TRBV7-3,TRBJ2-1,.,TGTGCCAGCAGCTTGGGGGGTCTCAATGAGCAGTTCTTC,CASSLGGLNEQFF
.,TRBV11-2,TRBJ2-1,TRBD2,TGTGCCAGCAGCTTAGATGGGGGGGTCTACAATGAGCAGTTCTTC,CASSLDGGVYNEQFF
few,TRBV28,TRBJ2-1,TRBD2,TGTGCCATCAGTTCCTACCAGCGGGAATACAATGAGCAGTTCTTC,CAISSYQREYNEQFF
.,TRBV11-2,TRBJ2-4,TRBD2,TGTGCCAGCAGCTCCGCATTAAGGGCGGGGGATAAAAACATTCAGTACTTC,CASSSALRAGDKNIQYF
once,TRBV5-1,TRBJ2-6,.,TGCGCCAGCAGCTCAGGACAGTTTCCGACTGGGGCCAACGTCCTGACTTTC,CASSSGQFPTGANVLTF
.,TRBV7-2,TRBJ2-2,.,TGTGCCAGCCACAAGCGGAGCAACGCGAACACCGGGGAGCTGTTTTTT,CASHKRSNANTGELFF
.,TRBV5-1,TRBJ2-1,TRBD1,TGCGCCAGCAGCCAATCCGGGACAGGGTCCTACAATGAGCAGTTCTTC,CASSQSGTGSYNEQFF
.,TRBV7-2,TRBJ1-1,TRBD1,TGTGCCAGCAGCTCGAGACAGGGGCTGGTAACTGAAGCTTTCTTT,CASSSRQGLVTEAFF
few,TRBV30,TRBJ2-2,TRBD1,TGTGCCTGGCTTCAGGGGGCCGGGGAGCTGTTTTTT,CAWLQGAGELFF
.,TRBV7-8,TRBJ1-6,.,TGTGCCAGCACCTCGACCAGGGGTTATAATTCACCCCTCCACTTT,CASTSTRGYNSPLHF
.,TRBV11-2,TRBJ2-7,TRBD2,TGTGCCAGCAGACTAGCGGGGGTATACTACGAGCAGTACTTC,CASRLAGVYYEQYF
.,TRBV7-2,TRBJ1-5,TRBD1,TGTGCCAGCAGCTTAGTGACAGGGGGCAACCAGCCCCAGCATTTT,CASSLVTGGNQPQHF
.,TRBV11-2,TRBJ2-3,TRBD2,TGTGCCAGCAGCTTAGGCGGACTAGCTGGAGATACGCAGTATTTT,CASSLGGLAGDTQYF
once,TRBV11-2,TRBJ2-1,.,TGTGCCAGCAGCCCAGATTTGCGGACAGCCAATGAGCAGTTCTTC,CASSPDLRTANEQFF
.,TRBV7-6,TRBJ2-3,TRBD2,TGTGCCAGCAGCATGCTAGCGGGGGGCACCACAGATACGCAGTATTTT,CASSMLAGGTTDTQYF
.,TRBV9,TRBJ1-2,TRBD1,TGTGCCAGCAGCGGATTAGGACAGGCCTTATACGGCTACACCTTC,CASSGLGQALYGYTF
.,TRBV2,TRBJ2-2,TRBD1,TGTGCCAGCAGTCCCGGGACAGGGACCACCGGGGAGCTGTTTTTT,CASSPGTGTTGELFF
few,TRBV4-2,TRBJ1-5,.,TGTGCCAGCAGCCAAGATAGGGGTCAGCCCCAGCATTTT,CASSQDRGQPQHF
.,TRBV9,TRBJ2-3,.,TGTGCCAGCAGCAGTCTCAAGGGGCCAGATACGCAGTATTTT,CASSSLKGPDTQYF
.,TRBV4-2,TRBJ1-3,.,TGTGCCAGCAGCCAAGATCCAGGGGTGGGTCGGACTGGAAACACCATATATTTT,CASSQDPGVGRTGNTIYF
.,TRBV7-9,TRBJ1-1,.,TGTGCCAGCAGCTCCTGGGACACTAGGAACACTGAAGCTTTCTTT,CASSSWDTRNTEAFF
.,TRBV9,TRBJ2-1,.,TGTGCCAGCAGCGTAGCCCCCCTCAATGAGCAGTTCTTC,CASSVAPLNEQFF
few,TRBV13,TRBJ1-5,.,TGTGCCAGCAGCCCAGGCATTAATCAGCCCCAGCATTTT,CASSPGINQPQHF